The 16 T cell receptor beta chains reported below all come from one sample, sequenced in a study of T cell changes during pregnancy in multiple sclerosis. Sequencing was performed with immunoSEQ multiplex PCR; in TCRdb, only in-frame clones are kept and a portion is missing. The sample consists of around 72,000 clones, 85% to 95% of them appearing once. Sequences were derived from CD4+ T cells from peripheral blood mononuclear cells, sampled before pregnancy. Receptor source: a female donor with multiple sclerosis, enrolled in a pregnancy study.

This rearrangement joins TRBV28 to TRBJ2-1; D is ambiguous. Trimming took 5 bases from V and 7 from J, leaving 12 bases between them. The CDR3 has 13 residues. Germline V gene data show CDR1 as MDHEN and CDR2 as SYDVKM. CDR3 coding DNA: TGTGCCAGCAGTCGCCCTCTGAGGAATGAGCAGTTCTTC. Amino acids: CASSRPLRNEQFF.

The rearrangement links TRBV19 to TRBJ2-3, with unresolved D. Trimming shortened V by 3 bases and J by 4 bases, and 17 bases separated the two germline ends. From germline, CDR1 is LNHDA and CDR2 SQIVND (reference sequence). The CDR3 is 16 residues long. The CDR3 DNA reads as TGTGCCAGTAGTATGCGAATCCTCCGAACAGCAGATACGCAGTATTTT. Translated, it gives CASSMRILRTADTQYF.

The J gene is TRBJ2-7, the V gene TRBV7-9; D is possibly TRBD2 (6 bases). CDR3 length: 14 amino acids. The germline gives CDR1 SEHNR, CDR2 FQNEAQ (reference sequence). Trimming took 1 base from V and 0 from J, leaving 7 bases between them. The CDR3 DNA follows: TGTGCCAGCAGCTTAGATAGCGGCTCCTACGAGCAGTACTTC. Its translation: CASSLDSGSYEQYF.

This chain connects TRBV19 to TRBJ1-2; D unresolved. V lost 3 bases, J lost 3 bases, and 11 bases lay in between. This CDR3 region has 14 residues. Germline-derived CDR1 and CDR2 are LNHDA and SQIVND (reference sequence). This CDR3 reads CASSMNRADYGYTF. In DNA form, the CDR3 reads TGTGCCAGTAGTATGAACAGAGCCGACTATGGCTACACCTTC.

The chain couples TRBV9 to TRBJ2-2; 13 bases are a match to TRBD2. CDR3 length: 17 residues. Per germline, CDR1 SGDLS and CDR2 YYNGEE. Trimming cost V 3 bases and J 6 bases; bases outside gene matches: 8. CDR3 DNA sequence: TGTGCCAGCAGCGGCACTAGCGGGGGGGCCGTGTCCGGGGAGCTGTTTTTT. This codes for CASSGTSGGAVSGELFF.

The chain carries TRBV6-5 and TRBJ2-3; no definite D call. Germline assignment: CDR1 MNHEY and CDR2 SVGAGI. The V end was cut by 3 bases, the J end by 1 base, with 8 bases between. CDR3 length: 14 amino acids. This chain's CDR3 is CASSYLDRTDTQYF. The DNA for the CDR3 is TGTGCCAGCAGTTATCTAGACCGCACAGATACGCAGTATTTT.

The genes are TRBV10-3 and TRBJ2-7; D is unresolved. The length of the CDR3 is 12 residues. Per germline, CDR1 ENHRY and CDR2 SYGVKD. Trimming stripped 6 bases from V and 4 bases from J, with 10 bases between. The CDR3 sequence: CAIRGDFYEQYF. The CDR3 DNA reads as TGTGCCATCAGGGGCGATTTTTACGAGCAGTACTTC.

The rearrangement uses TRBV12-5 and TRBJ1-2; D perhaps matches TRBD1 (6 bases). The V end lost 6 bases, the J end lost 5 bases, and 19 bases lay between the germline ends. The CDR3 is made up of 15 amino acids. CDR1 is LGHNT, CDR2 FRNRAP, per germline. CDR3 sequence: CASGPGRGAEYGYTF. CDR3 nucleotide sequence: TGTGCTAGTGGCCCCGGTCGGGGGGCCGAATATGGCTACACCTTC.

This chain uses TRBV5-6 with TRBJ1-1; no firm D call. V dropped 2 bases and J dropped 3 bases, with 5 bases sitting between them. Germline values: CDR1 SGHDT, CDR2 YYEEEE. This CDR3 region has 12 residues. CDR3: CASSFRDTEAFF. CDR3 nucleotide sequence: TGTGCCAGCAGCTTCCGGGACACTGAAGCTTTCTTT. The full variable domain, with the rest looked up from reference TRBV5-6 and TRBJ1-1, is DAGVTQSPTHLIKTRGQQVTLRCSPKSGHDTVSWYQQALGQGPQFIFQYYEEEERQRGNFPDRFSGHQFPNYSSELNVNALLLGDSALYLCASSFRDTEAFFGQGTRLTVV.

V gene TRBV5-1 combines with J gene TRBJ1-5; a possible D gene is TRBD1 (5 bases). The CDR3 runs to 14 residues. Germline V gives CDR1 SGHRS, CDR2 YFSETQ. Trimming shortened V by 6 bases and J by 4 bases, and 14 bases separated the two germline ends. CDR3 bases: TGCGCCAGCACCAGCGGGCCAGGGAATCAGCCCCAGCATTTT. Its translation is CASTSGPGNQPQHF.

This chain connects TRBV30 to TRBJ1-2; D gene uncertain. Trimming left V 7 bases short and J 0 bases short, with 6 bases between. The germline V gene encodes CDR1 GTSNPN and CDR2 SVGIG (reference sequence). There are 11 residues in the CDR3. The CDR3 region has the DNA TGTGCCTCGTCCTCTAACTATGGCTACACCTTC. Translating it yields CASSSNYGYTF.

This clone has just one count. The rearrangement joins TRBV27 to TRBJ2-2; 8 bases map to TRBD1. The CDR3 is 14 residues long. The junction had 6 bases not matched to a gene; V was cut back by 9 bases and J by 3 bases. Germline loops: CDR1 MNHEY, CDR2 SMNVEV (reference sequence). The CDR3 is CASWTGSDTGELFF. In DNA, the CDR3 is TGTGCCAGTTGGACAGGGTCGGACACCGGGGAGCTGTTTTTT.

The chain employs TRBV12-5 and TRBJ1-5; 11 positions match TRBD1. The CDR3 covers 21 residues. The junction had 15 bases not matched to a gene; V was cut back by 1 base and J by 1 base. Looked up from germline, CDR1 is LGHNT and CDR2 is FRNRAP. In nucleotides, the CDR3 is TGTGCTAGTGGTTTGGCCACGACCGGGACAGGGGGGTTTGGGAGCAATCAGCCCCAGCATTTT. Translated: CASGLATTGTGGFGSNQPQHF.

This sequence joins TRBV14 and TRBJ2-7; TRBD1 matches at 9 bases. The germline CDR1 and CDR2 sequences are SGHDN and FVKESK. V gave up 1 base and J gave up 4 bases; unmatched junction bases: 8. The CDR3 loop spans 16 amino acids. The CDR3 protein is CASSQGSGQGIYEQYF. The CDR3 nucleotides read TGTGCCAGCAGCCAAGGCTCAGGACAGGGGATTTACGAGCAGTACTTC. Drawing the rest from reference TRBV14 and TRBJ2-7, the complete variable domain is EAGVTQFPSHSVIEKGQTVTLRCDPISGHDNLYWYRRVMGKEIKFLLHFVKESKQDESGMPNNRFLAERTGGTYSTLKVQPAELEDSGVYFCASSQGSGQGIYEQYFGPGTRLTVT.

The chain carries TRBV25-1 and TRBJ1-2; 7 bases line up with TRBD1. V lost 4 bases and J lost 3; bases outside the gene matches: 8. The CDR3 sequence is 15 residues long. CDR1 MGHDK and CDR2 SYGVNS come from the germline V gene. CDR3 residues: CASSGTGVGYYGYTF. In DNA form, the CDR3 reads TGTGCCAGCAGTGGAACAGGGGTGGGTTACTATGGCTACACCTTC.

This clone has only a few counts. V is TRBV19 and J is TRBJ1-4; 8 bases line up with TRBD1. With V trimmed by 3 bases and J by 3 bases, 3 bases remained unmatched. This CDR3 contains 15 residues. Germline V gene sequence: CDR1 LNHDA, CDR2 SQIVND (reference sequence). CDR3 sequence reads: CASSIMTGANEKLFF. As DNA, the CDR3 is TGTGCCAGTAGTATCATGACAGGGGCTAATGAAAAACTGTTTTTT.